The sequence of this T cell receptor (beta chain) was determined in a study of cytomegalovirus exposure and HLA in healthy donors. The length of the CDR3 is 15 residues. Germline CDR1 SEHNR, CDR2 FQNEAQ (reference sequence). Trimming left V 1 base short and J 8 bases short, with 15 bases between. This clone was seen just once. The antigen is undetermined. Though probably carrying unrecorded immune exposures, donors were nominally healthy at sampling. PCR involved 60 Vbeta and 13 Jbeta primers. Data came from immunoSEQ multiplex PCR; TCRdb stores just in-frame clones and leaves some out. This sample carries approximately 190,000 clones, 78% of them seen once, and the ten largest clones take less than 15%. Study-level results: In a later analysis, an Asian-associated ancestry cluster reportedly showed fewer N-insertions than the approximately 620-donor mean. HLA alleles showed associations with 16,951 TCR beta sequences in a later analysis, at a 0.05 false discovery rate. In a later analysis, TCR beta V- and J-gene trimming showed a link to a missense DCLRE1C variant.

This clonotype originated in a woman aged 25 to 39 in good health and CMV-seropositive. The chain links TRBV7-9 to TRBJ2-1; D may be TRBD2 (5 bases). Specimen: PBMCs. This CDR3 reads CASSLEVSAAYEQFF. CDR3 nucleotides: TGTGCCAGCAGCTTAGAGGTTTCAGCGGCTTATGAGCAGTTCTTC. The entire variable domain, with the rest obtained from reference TRBV7-9 and TRBJ2-1, is as follows: DTGVSQNPRHKITKRGQNVTFRCDPISEHNRLYWYRQTLGQGPEFLTYFQNEAQLEKSRLLSDRFSAERPKGSFSTLEIQRTEQGDSAMYLCASSLEVSAAYEQFFGPGTRLTVL.